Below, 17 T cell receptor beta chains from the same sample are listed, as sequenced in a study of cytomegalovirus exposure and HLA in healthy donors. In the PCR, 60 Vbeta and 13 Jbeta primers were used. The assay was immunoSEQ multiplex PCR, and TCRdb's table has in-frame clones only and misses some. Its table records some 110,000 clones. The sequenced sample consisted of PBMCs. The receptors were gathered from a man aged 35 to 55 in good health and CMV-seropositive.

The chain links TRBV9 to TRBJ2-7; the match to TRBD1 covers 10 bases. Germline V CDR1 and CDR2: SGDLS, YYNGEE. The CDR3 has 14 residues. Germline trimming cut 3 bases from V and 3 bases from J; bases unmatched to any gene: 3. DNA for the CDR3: TGTGCCAGCAGCGCCCGGGACAGGGGCTACGAGCAGTACTTC. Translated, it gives CASSARDRGYEQYF.

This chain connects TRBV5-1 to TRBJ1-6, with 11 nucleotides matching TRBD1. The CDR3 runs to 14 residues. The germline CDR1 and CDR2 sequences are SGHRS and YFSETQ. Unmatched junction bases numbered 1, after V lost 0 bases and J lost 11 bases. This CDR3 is CASSLAGQGAPLHF. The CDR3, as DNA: TGCGCCAGCAGCTTGGCGGGACAGGGGGCACCCCTCCACTTT.

DNA for the CDR3: TGTGCCTGGAGGACCAGGGGGCCAGGAAACACCATATATTTT. It is translated as CAWRTRGPGNTIYF. This chain links TRBV30 with TRBJ1-3, with 8 bases that match TRBD1. V lost 3 bases to trimming and J lost 4 bases; unmatched junction nucleotides: 5. Germline CDR1 is GTSNPN and CDR2 is SVGIG (reference sequence). The CDR3 contains 14 residues.

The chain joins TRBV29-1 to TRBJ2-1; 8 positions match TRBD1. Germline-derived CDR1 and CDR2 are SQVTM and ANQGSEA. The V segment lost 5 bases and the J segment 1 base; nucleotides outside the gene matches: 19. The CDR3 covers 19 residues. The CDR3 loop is CSVTGTGRPRVQSYNEQFF. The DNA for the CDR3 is TGCAGCGTTACCGGGACAGGCCGCCCCCGTGTCCAATCCTACAATGAGCAGTTCTTC.

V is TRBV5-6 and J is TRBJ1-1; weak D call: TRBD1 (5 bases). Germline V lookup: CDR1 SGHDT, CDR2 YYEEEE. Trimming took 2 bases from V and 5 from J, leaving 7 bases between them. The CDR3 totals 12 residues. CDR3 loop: CASSFGTTEAFF. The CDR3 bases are TGTGCCAGCAGCTTCGGGACTACTGAAGCTTTCTTT.

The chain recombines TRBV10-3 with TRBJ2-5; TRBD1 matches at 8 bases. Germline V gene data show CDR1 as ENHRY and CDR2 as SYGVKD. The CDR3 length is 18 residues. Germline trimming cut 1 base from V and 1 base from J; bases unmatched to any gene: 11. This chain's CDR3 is CAISEWVTGTGVQETQYF. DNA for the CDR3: TGTGCCATCAGTGAGTGGGTTACCGGGACAGGAGTCCAAGAGACCCAGTACTTC.

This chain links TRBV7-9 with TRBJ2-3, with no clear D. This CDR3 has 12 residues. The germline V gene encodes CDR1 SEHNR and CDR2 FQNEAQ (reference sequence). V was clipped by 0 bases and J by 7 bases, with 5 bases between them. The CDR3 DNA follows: TGTGCCAGCAGCTTAGCCACTCATACGCAGTATTTT. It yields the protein CASSLATHTQYF.

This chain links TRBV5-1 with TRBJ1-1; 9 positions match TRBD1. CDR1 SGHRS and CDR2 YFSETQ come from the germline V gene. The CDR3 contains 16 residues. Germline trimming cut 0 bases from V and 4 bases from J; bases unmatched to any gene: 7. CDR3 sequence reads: CASSLAPGQGATEAFF. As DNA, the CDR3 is TGCGCCAGCAGCTTGGCCCCGGGACAGGGAGCCACTGAAGCTTTCTTT.

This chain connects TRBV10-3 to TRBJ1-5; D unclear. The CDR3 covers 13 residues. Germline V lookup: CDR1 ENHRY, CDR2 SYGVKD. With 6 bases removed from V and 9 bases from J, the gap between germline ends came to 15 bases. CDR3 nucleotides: TGTGCCATCAGGGCTTCGGGAAAGGCGCCCCAGCATTTT. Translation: CAIRASGKAPQHF.

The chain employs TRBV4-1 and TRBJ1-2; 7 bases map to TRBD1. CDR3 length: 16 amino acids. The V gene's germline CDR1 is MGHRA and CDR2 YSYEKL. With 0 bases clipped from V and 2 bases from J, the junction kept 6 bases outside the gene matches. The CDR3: CASSQEGQDRNYGYTF. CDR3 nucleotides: TGCGCCAGCAGCCAAGAGGGGCAGGACAGGAACTATGGCTACACCTTC.

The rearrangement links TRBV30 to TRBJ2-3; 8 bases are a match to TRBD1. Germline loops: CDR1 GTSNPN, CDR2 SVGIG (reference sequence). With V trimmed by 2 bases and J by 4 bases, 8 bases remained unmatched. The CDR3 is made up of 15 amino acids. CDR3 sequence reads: CAWSKTDRVSDTQYF. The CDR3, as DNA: TGTGCCTGGAGTAAGACGGACAGGGTCTCAGATACGCAGTATTTT.

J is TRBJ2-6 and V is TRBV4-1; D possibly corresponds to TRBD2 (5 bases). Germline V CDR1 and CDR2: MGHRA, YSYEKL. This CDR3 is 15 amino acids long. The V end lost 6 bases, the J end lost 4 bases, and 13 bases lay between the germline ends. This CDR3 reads CASRPGEWGANVLTF. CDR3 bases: TGCGCCAGCAGACCCGGGGAGTGGGGGGCCAACGTCCTGACTTTC.

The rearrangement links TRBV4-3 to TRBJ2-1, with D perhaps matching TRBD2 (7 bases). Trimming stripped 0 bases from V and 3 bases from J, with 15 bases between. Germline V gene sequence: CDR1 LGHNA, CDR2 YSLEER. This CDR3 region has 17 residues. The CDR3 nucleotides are TGCGCCAGCAGCCAAGATGGGGGCGGGAGCTTCTACAATGAGCAGTTCTTC. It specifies CASSQDGGGSFYNEQFF.

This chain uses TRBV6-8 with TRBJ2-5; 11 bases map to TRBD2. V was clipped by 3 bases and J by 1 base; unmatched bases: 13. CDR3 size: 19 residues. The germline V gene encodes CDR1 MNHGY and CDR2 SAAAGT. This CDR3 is CASSYCIAGLAGFQETQYF. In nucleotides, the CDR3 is TGTGCCAGCAGTTATTGTATAGCTGGACTAGCGGGTTTCCAAGAGACCCAGTACTTC.

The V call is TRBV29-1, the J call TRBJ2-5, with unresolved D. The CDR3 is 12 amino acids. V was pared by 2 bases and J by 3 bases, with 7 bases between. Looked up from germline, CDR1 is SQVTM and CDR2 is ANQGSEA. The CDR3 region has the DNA TGCAGCGTTGAACAGGCTGAAGAGACCCAGTACTTC. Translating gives CSVEQAEETQYF.

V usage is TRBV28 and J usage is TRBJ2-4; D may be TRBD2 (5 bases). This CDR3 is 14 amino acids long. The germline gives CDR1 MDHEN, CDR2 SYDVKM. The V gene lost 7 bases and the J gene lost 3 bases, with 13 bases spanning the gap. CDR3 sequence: CASNEPGYKNIQYF. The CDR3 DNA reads TGTGCCAGCAACGAACCGGGGTACAAAAACATTCAGTACTTC.

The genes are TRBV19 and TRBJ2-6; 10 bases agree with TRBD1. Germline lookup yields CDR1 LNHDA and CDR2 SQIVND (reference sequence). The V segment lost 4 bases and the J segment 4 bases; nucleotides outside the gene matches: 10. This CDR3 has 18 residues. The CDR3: CASSTNDRGRTGANVLTF. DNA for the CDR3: TGTGCCAGTAGTACTAATGACAGGGGGCGTACGGGGGCCAACGTCCTGACTTTC.